This TCR beta chain was obtained from a study of T cell changes during pregnancy in multiple sclerosis (dated by TCRdb to about 2019). For the wider study: Changes in the T cell repertoire over the course of pregnancy were examined in this study in women with multiple sclerosis.

This clone was seen just once. The antigen this receptor binds is unknown. Per-base quality was not reported, and no clone a single base away is much larger than it. The library was produced with the immunoSEQ multiplex PCR assay. This immuneACCESS table, as held by TCRdb, lists in-frame sequences with V and J called but not all clones. Of the missing ones, under half trace to an unresolved V gene in checked studies; the others have no known cause. This sample holds roughly 75,000 clones; around 92% were observed only once. The leading ten clones occupy approximately 2% of the sample. CDR1 and CDR2 were assigned from the germline V gene as SGHRS and YFSETQ. The CDR3 starts with the cysteine, ends with the phenylalanine, and has 17 residues. The kept DNA is CDR3 alone, 51 bases in frame from the first base. The germline V end is reduced by 1 base and the J end by 1 base; junction bases left unmatched: 7.

Recombination connected TRBV5-1 to TRBJ2-3; a stretch of 9 junction bases matches TRBD2. The sequencing used peripheral blood, collected in the third trimester of pregnancy. The clonotype was recovered from a female donor in good health, enrolled as a control in a pregnancy study. For the CDR3, the sequence is CASSLSSGGKGTDTQYF. The base sequence is TGCGCCAGCAGCTTGAGTAGCGGGGGTAAGGGCACAGATACGCAGTATTTT. This CDR3, with the reference TRBV5-1 and TRBJ2-3 proteins standing in past its ends, gives the full variable domain KAGVTQTPRYLIKTRGQQVTLSCSPISGHRSVSWYQQTPGQGLQFLFEYFSETQRNKGNFPGRFSGRQFSNSRSEMNVSTLELGDSALYLCASSLSSGGKGTDTQYFGPGTRLTVL.